The 18 T cell receptor beta chains listed next were all sequenced from one sample in a study of cytomegalovirus exposure and HLA in healthy donors. The PCR employed 60 Vbeta primers together with 13 Jbeta primers. TCRdb's copy holds only in-frame clones and misses some; the assay was immunoSEQ multiplex PCR. The data show about 160,000 clones, roughly 82% seen once. The specimen sequenced was PBMCs. The receptors originated from a woman between 45 and 60 years old in good health and CMV-seropositive.

This clone was observed once. The J gene is TRBJ1-1, the V gene TRBV2; D is perhaps TRBD1 (6 bases). In germline, CDR1 is SNHLY, CDR2 FYNNEI. The germline V and J ends were trimmed by 5 bases and 4 bases, with 17 bases remaining between them. This CDR3 region has 15 residues. The CDR3 DNA reads as TGTGCCAGCAGTACGAGAGGGGGGGAAGGCACTGAAGCTTTCTTT. Its protein product is CASSTRGGEGTEAFF.

This sequence joins TRBV5-1 and TRBJ2-5; D is uncertain. Trimming took off 2 bases at V and 5 bases at J, with 16 bases between the two ends. CDR3 size: 15 residues. Per germline, CDR1 SGHRS and CDR2 YFSETQ. This CDR3 reads CASSFAVGPGETQYF. The CDR3 DNA is TGCGCCAGCAGCTTCGCCGTGGGTCCCGGGGAGACCCAGTACTTC.

The J gene is TRBJ1-1, the V gene TRBV12-2; the DNA was not compared with TRBD1, the D call given in the table. TRBV12-2 is listed as a pseudogene. This CDR3 contains 16 residues. The CDR3 nucleotides are TGTGCAAGTCGCTTGACGAAGCACAGGGTAAACACTGAAGCTTTCTTT. It is translated as CASRLTKHRVNTEAFF.

This clone was found once. The J gene is TRBJ2-5, the V gene TRBV29-1; D is perhaps TRBD2 (6 bases). Germline CDR1 and CDR2: SQVTM and ANQGSEA. V gave up 1 base and J gave up 5 bases, with 8 bases separating them. The CDR3 runs 12 residues. CDR3 DNA sequence: TGCAGCGTTGAAGGGGGAGGCGAGACCCAGTACTTC. Its protein is CSVEGGGETQYF.

This chain uses TRBV2 with TRBJ1-1, with 7 bases lining up with TRBD1. CDR3 size: 13 residues. Germline V CDR1 and CDR2: SNHLY, FYNNEI. Losses at the gene ends were 4 bases for V and 4 bases for J; bases not matched to a gene: 3. In DNA form, the CDR3 reads TGTGCCAGCAGTGTATACAGGGGCACTGAAGCTTTCTTT. Encoded protein: CASSVYRGTEAFF.

This chain joins TRBV2 and TRBJ2-5; 9 bases agree with TRBD1. Germline values: CDR1 SNHLY, CDR2 FYNNEI. J gave up 5 bases and V 3 bases, and 7 bases lay outside the gene matches. The CDR3 loop spans 15 amino acids. CDR3 in amino acids: CASSDLTTGGETQYF. CDR3 sequence (DNA): TGTGCCAGCAGTGACCTCACGACAGGGGGGGAGACCCAGTACTTC.

The chain combines TRBV5-6 with TRBJ2-7; TRBD1 might be the D (5 bases). The CDR3 runs 13 residues. Germline V gene sequence: CDR1 SGHDT, CDR2 YYEEEE. V was trimmed by 0 bases and J by 5 bases, leaving 9 bases between them. CDR3 bases: TGTGCCAGCAGCTTGGTGCAGGGAAACGAGCAGTACTTC. It specifies CASSLVQGNEQYF.

The chain uses TRBV6-4 and TRBJ2-3; 7 bases map to TRBD2. The CDR3 length is 14 residues. The V segment lost 11 bases and the J segment 3 bases; nucleotides outside the gene matches: 11. Germline values: CDR1 MRHNA, CDR2 SNTAGT. The CDR3 sequence: CASSRQGGTDTQYF. The CDR3, as DNA: TGTGCCTCGTCGAGGCAGGGAGGGACAGATACGCAGTATTTT.

The chain links TRBV18 to TRBJ2-3; a weak D match, TRBD2 (5 bases). The CDR3 is 13 amino acids. The V and J ends lost 4 bases and 2 bases respectively, with 7 bases between them. Germline V lookup: CDR1 KGHSH, CDR2 LQKENI. This CDR3 is CASSRAVTDTQYF. The CDR3 DNA reads TGTGCCAGCTCACGAGCGGTCACAGATACGCAGTATTTT.

This sequence joins TRBV29-1 and TRBJ1-1; D is ambiguous. The ends were cut back, 7 bases at V and 8 bases at J, with 5 bases in the middle. The CDR3 runs to 8 residues. The germline V gene encodes CDR1 SQVTM and CDR2 ANQGSEA. The CDR3 DNA is TGCAGCGCCAGGGAAGCTTTCTTT. It yields the protein CSAREAFF.

The chain is built from TRBV21-1 and TRBJ1-1; the table names TRBD1, a call not compared with the DNA. TRBV21-1 has pseudogene status. The CDR3 covers 12 residues. The CDR3 region is CASSKPGHRFFF. The CDR3 nucleotides are TGTGCCAGCAGCAAGCCGGGACATCGGTTTTTCTTT.

The J gene is TRBJ2-1, the V gene TRBV7-3; 11 positions agree with TRBD1. Germline V gene sequence: CDR1 SGHTA, CDR2 FQGTGA. The CDR3 length is 17 residues. Trimming at V came to 4 bases and at J to 0 bases, leaving 5 bases not matched to a gene. The CDR3 is CASSYSGTGGSYNEQFF. The CDR3 coding sequence is TGTGCCAGCAGCTACTCCGGGACAGGGGGCTCCTACAATGAGCAGTTCTTC.

This clone was detected a few times. The chain recombines TRBV5-1 with TRBJ1-4; tentative D call: TRBD1 (6 bases). With 3 bases removed from V and 8 bases from J, the gap between germline ends came to 14 bases. The CDR3 sequence is 14 residues long. Germline-derived CDR1 and CDR2 are SGHRS and YFSETQ. The CDR3 sequence: CASSSGTSGEKLFF. CDR3 nucleotides: TGCGCCAGCAGCTCAGGGACAAGTGGGGAAAAACTGTTTTTT.

V is TRBV11-2 and J is TRBJ1-2; 9 bases match TRBD1. CDR3 length: 18 amino acids. V trimming: 3 bases; J trimming: 5 bases; junction bases outside the gene matches: 16. In germline, CDR1 is SGHAT, CDR2 FQNNGV. The DNA for the CDR3 is TGTGCCAGCAGCTTGGCTCCGGGACAGGGACCCGTTGAGTATGGCTACACCTTC. This codes for CASSLAPGQGPVEYGYTF.

V gene TRBV5-4 combines with J gene TRBJ1-1; possible D gene TRBD1, 5 bases. The CDR3 is 17 amino acids. V shed 0 bases and J shed 4 bases, with 19 bases lying between them. Germline-derived CDR1 and CDR2 are SGHNT and YYREEE (reference sequence). This chain's CDR3 is CASSLAPGGSGGTEAFF. DNA of the CDR3: TGTGCCAGCAGCTTGGCACCTGGCGGATCCGGGGGCACTGAAGCTTTCTTT.

The CDR3 DNA reads TGTGCCAGCAGTGACCAAGGACAGGGGACCGGGGAGCTGTTTTTT. Protein: CASSDQGQGTGELFF. This chain joins TRBV6-4 and TRBJ2-2, with 9 bases matching TRBD1. J was trimmed by 5 bases and V by 2 bases; bases with no gene match: 3. CDR3 length equals 15 residues. The germline V gene has CDR1 MRHNA and CDR2 SNTAGT.

The chain has TRBV7-2 and TRBJ2-7; D call uncertain. The germline gives CDR1 SGHTA, CDR2 FQGNSA. V lost 0 bases and J lost 0, with 12 bases in between. The CDR3 extends over 16 amino acids. The CDR3 loop is CASSLAGGSGSYEQYF. The CDR3 DNA sequence: TGTGCCAGCAGCTTAGCGGGTGGATCGGGCTCCTACGAGCAGTACTTC.

This chain's CDR3 is CASSLLGSQGYEQYF. CDR3 bases: TGTGCCAGCAGCTTGTTGGGTTCACAGGGCTACGAGCAGTACTTC. This rearrangement joins TRBV5-8 to TRBJ2-7, with D maybe TRBD1 (6 bases). The CDR3 length is 15 residues. Germline CDR1 SGHTS, CDR2 YDEGEE. V was trimmed by 1 base and J by 3 bases, leaving 14 bases between them.